The sequence of this T cell receptor (beta chain) was determined in a study of cytomegalovirus exposure and HLA in healthy donors. Overall study results and limits: Segments of the TCR beta V type were, in most cases, productive about 87% or about 30% of the time in an earlier analysis. Clonal expansion was found to be greater in HLA-associated TCR beta chains than in equally common others in a later analysis.

About this clone itself: Its cognate antigen is unknown.

PCR primers comprised 60 Vbeta and 13 Jbeta primers. The method was immunoSEQ multiplex PCR; TCRdb's version includes in-frame clones alone and lacks a portion of them. Across 150,000 to 200,000 clones, the top ten clones capture 0.7% to 0.8% of the sample. This receptor was taken from a woman between 18 and 29 years old in good health and CMV-seropositive. Sequences were obtained from PBMCs.

CDR3 residues: CASSSPGQGRSGANVLTF. The DNA of the CDR3 is TGCGCCAGCAGCTCTCCGGGACAGGGGCGCTCTGGGGCCAACGTCCTGACTTTC. The J gene is TRBJ2-6, the V gene TRBV5-1; 10 bases are a match to TRBD1. The length of the CDR3 is 18 residues. Germline V gene lookup returns CDR1 SGHRS and CDR2 YFSETQ. V was clipped by 3 bases and J by 0 bases; unmatched bases: 6.